A single TCR beta chain is shown here with its context. The target of this receptor is not known. No quality values exist for individual bases; no much larger clone is one base distant. This sample was taken from a study of cytomegalovirus exposure and HLA in healthy donors listed by TCRdb under 2017. Study-level background: In an earlier analysis of under 750 of the donors, approximately 300 Gb of sequence data and 95 million to 130 million unique TCR beta sequences from about 179 million T cells were reported. High-throughput TCR immunosequencing, statistical association of individual TCRs with disease status, and machine learning were combined to predict cytomegalovirus infection status. HLA typing covered class I and class II loci at four-digit resolution. A separate validation cohort of 90 to 150 different subjects was used in addition to the 666-subject first cohort. Rather than drawing on any new phenotypic data, the later analysis identified candidate immune exposures from TCR beta sequences and the way those sequences occurred across donors. The study aimed to test whether cataloging public T cell receptors could reveal signatures of past pathogen exposure. An early release covering more than 500 HLA-typed donors comprised approximately 300 gigabases of sequencing data and around 80 million unique TCR sequences. A later genetic analysis took genome-wide SNP genotypes for about 65% of the 666 donors and used that subset as a discovery cohort. A later analysis re-examined previously published TCR beta repertoires from 600 to 700 donors and added high-resolution HLA genotyping to investigate patterns of TCR occurrence. An earlier analysis of several hundred of the donors used high-throughput TCR beta sequencing to judge whether each TCR beta V gene segment behaved as functional or pseudogenic. All discovery cohort repertoires had been generated on a single sequencing platform. Because of strong linkage in the cohort, a handful of DR-DQ haplotypes were treated as single units for association and clustering. Across 398 genotyped donors of the cohort, an average of approximately 200,000 unique TCR beta nucleotide sequences per donor were sequenced, and roughly 17% of those sequences were non-productive. Typing coverage varied by locus: roughly 629-630 donors for A, B, C, DRB1 and DQB1; under 550 for DQA1; approximately 570 for DPA1; approximately 450 for DPB1. Using immunosequencing, the study profiled T cell repertoires from around 680 subjects and related those repertoires to cytomegalovirus serostatus. The genetic ancestry cluster associated with self-reported Caucasian donors included around 76% of the roughly 380 genotyped donors. Donor age, sex, ethnicity and CMV serostatus were compiled alongside the repertoire data. Study-wide findings and limitations: According to a later genetic analysis, donors in an Asian-associated ancestry cluster had fewer N-insertions in productive TCRs than the roughly 670-donor mean. A total of roughly 160 TCR beta chains were listed by the study as associated with cytomegalovirus. Roughly uniform sequencing depth across donors was assumed in presence/absence analyses, although this assumption may not hold. V-gene and J-gene trimming of TCR beta chains was associated with a missense DCLRE1C variant in a later genetic analysis, and the association was replicated in an independent cohort. It was suggested by the authors that the approach could potentially be generalized to other disease states and immunological phenotypes. A later analysis found that HLA-associated TCR beta chains were more clonally expanded and had lower generation probabilities than equally common non-associated chains. Specific HLA alleles were associated with 16,951 TCR beta sequences at a false discovery rate of 0.05 in a later analysis. While some public TCRs were present in many individuals, most TCR sequences turned up only very rarely across donors. When HLA alleles, especially DR and DQ, strongly co-occurred, attributing TCR associations to individual alleles was difficult. A cluster of highly shared sequence variants was judged likely to represent a technical artifact of the sequencing pipeline. In both the original and validation cohorts, the classifier was reported to diagnose cytomegalovirus status with high specificity and sensitivity. Three of the identified cytomegalovirus-associated TCR beta chains were confirmed in vitro to be specific for cytomegalovirus antigens. According to a later analysis, most CMV-associated TCR beta chains appeared to be HLA-restricted, and the HLA associations seemed to be driven largely by CMV exposure. A further reported finding was that TCR beta sequences accurately predicted the HLA-A and HLA-B alleles for most subjects in the first cohort. An earlier analysis of 587 of the donors showed that most TCR beta V segments appeared in productive rearrangements either about 87% or about 30% of the time, which broadly matched IMGT annotations. Because counts were too low, some 17 rarely observed V segments, including chromosome 9 orphons, were left out of the earlier analysis of 587 of the donors. A later analysis found that TCR association rates varied across HLA loci, with DRB1 alleles showing the most associated TCRs and HLA-C alleles the fewest. Some IMGT-functional V segments, including TRBV6-2 and TRBV6-3, could not be distinguished by the 87-base-pair reads and were therefore excluded. HLA typing was unavailable for some donors at each locus, so association tests used only the typed subset. Immune exposure information for the cohort was limited to CMV serostatus. Linkage disequilibrium might explain the correlated functional status among segregating V segments, but an unknown experimental factor could not be ruled out. In this cohort, only TCR beta chains were sequenced, and detectable features were limited by the absence of alpha or paired-chain data. Several of the top co-occurrence clusters appeared to be linked to parvovirus B19, influenza, CMV and Epstein-Barr virus, according to a later analysis.

In total, approximately 700 healthy bone marrow donors made up the cohort. At the time of sampling, all cohort members were nominally healthy, though unrecorded immune exposures were likely present. The donor tested CMV seropositive, placing the donor among the 289 seropositive members of the cohort. Every donor gave a peripheral blood sample, and the peripheral blood mononuclear cells from that sample were used for TCR beta sequencing. Genomic DNA extraction from the blood cell samples was performed with the Qiagen DNeasy Blood Extraction Kit. Measured from the cysteine to the phenylalanine, the CDR3 is 14 residues long. Solely the CDR3 DNA is kept, with 42 bases framed from the first base. The CDR1 and CDR2 encoded by the germline V gene are SGHDT and YYEEEE. The method was the immunoSEQ multiplex PCR assay. For the multiplex PCR, a mixture combining 60 forward primers for TCR Vbeta segments and 13 reverse primers for TCR Jbeta segments was used. The CDR3 region of rearranged TCR beta genes was amplified from genomic DNA with a multiplex PCR assay. On the Illumina HiSeq System, the amplified TCR beta libraries were sequenced as 87-base-pair reads. On the authors' methods: A later analysis tallied around 87 million unique TCR beta chains across the 660 or so repertoires, and about 10 million of those chains were shared by two or more donors. Raw reads were error-corrected and collapsed into unique sequences with a nearest-neighbor algorithm that merged closely related sequences to remove PCR and sequencing errors. Alignment of CDR3 sequences to IMGT reference sequences was used to assign V, D and J gene segments. For a sequence to be retained, a match of at least six nucleotides was required to both a V gene segment and a J gene segment. Rearrangements were called productive when the CDR3 lacked stop codons and stayed in frame with V and J; all others were non-productive. Following IMGT convention, CDR3 was defined as the stretch from the second conserved V-encoded cysteine up to the conserved J-encoded phenylalanine. The earlier analysis of 450 to 750 of the donors excluded any sequence lacking an unambiguous match to a single V gene segment. In an earlier analysis of some 590 of the donors, a V segment was called functional when productive rearrangements were above 56.7%, and segregating when the standard deviation between donors exceeded 5%. A statistical classification framework was built to diagnose cytomegalovirus status from the catalog of TCR beta chain sequences. In a later analysis, TCR nucleotide sequences were compared against IMGT/GENE-DB human TR gene sequences so that V and J genes could be assigned. A later analysis assigned CDR3 sequences and most-parsimonious VDJ recombination scenarios with the TCRdist pipeline. In a later analysis, every TCR beta chain was defined by the combination of its CDR3 amino acid sequence and its V-gene family, and reads without a unique V-gene family were dropped. To address suspected cross-contamination and a sequencing artifact, a later analysis removed roughly 640 highly shared, low-generation-probability nucleotide sequences. A later analysis calculated a clonal expansion index for each public chain from normalized within-repertoire ranks of inferred template counts. A later analysis computed generation probabilities with a VDJ recombination model fitted to out-of-frame rearrangements, and checked the results against IGoR. A later analysis scored TCR-TCR, TCR-HLA and TCR-CMV co-occurrence with hypergeometric tests, applying a repertoire-size bias correction to TCR pairs. In a later analysis, false discovery rates were estimated by permuting HLA or CMV assignments 20 times. A later analysis grouped co-occurring TCRs with DBSCAN, adding TCRdist sequence similarity when clustering within HLA-allele-positive subsets. For co-occurrence clustering, repertoires with fewer than 30,000 or more than 120,000 public chains were excluded, along with five repertoires with anomalous nucleotide sharing. This immuneACCESS table, as held by TCRdb, lists in-frame sequences with V and J called but not all clones. Of the missing ones, under half trace to an unresolved V gene in checked studies; the others have no known cause. V and J calls plus clone size are reproduced from that table; the DNA served to infer D and trimming. For this sample there are about 160,000 clones; about 82% appear just once. Approximately 7% of the sample rests with the top ten.

This clonotype was sampled from a woman in her 30s in good health and CMV-seropositive. Sequenced input: PBMCs. The rearranged segments are TRBV5-6 and TRBJ2-5; a tentative D call is TRBD1 (6 bases match). The DNA end lines up better with TRBJ2-7; the J call may be wrong. The CDR3 amino acid sequence is: CASSLGDTTYEQYF. The bases are TGTGCCAGCAGCTTAGGGGACACGACCTACGAGCAGTACTTC.